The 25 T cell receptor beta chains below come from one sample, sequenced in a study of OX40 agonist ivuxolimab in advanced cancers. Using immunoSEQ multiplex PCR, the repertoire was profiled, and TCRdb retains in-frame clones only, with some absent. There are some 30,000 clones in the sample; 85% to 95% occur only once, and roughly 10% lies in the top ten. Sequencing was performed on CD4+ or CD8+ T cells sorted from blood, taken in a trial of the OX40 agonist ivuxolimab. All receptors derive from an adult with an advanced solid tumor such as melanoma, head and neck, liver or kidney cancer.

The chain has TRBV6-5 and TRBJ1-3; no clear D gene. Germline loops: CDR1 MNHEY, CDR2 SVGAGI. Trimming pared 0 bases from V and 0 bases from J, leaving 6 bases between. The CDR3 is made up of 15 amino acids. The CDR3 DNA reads TGTGCCAGCAGTTACTCCCAAAGCTCTGGAAACACCATATATTTT. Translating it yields CASSYSQSSGNTIYF.

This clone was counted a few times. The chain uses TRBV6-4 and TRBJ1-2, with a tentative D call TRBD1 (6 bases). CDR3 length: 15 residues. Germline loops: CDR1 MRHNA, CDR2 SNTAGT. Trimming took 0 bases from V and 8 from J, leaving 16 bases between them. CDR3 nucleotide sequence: TGTGCCAGCAGTGACTCCCCCGACAGGCCCTTGGGCTACACCTTC. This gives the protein CASSDSPDRPLGYTF.

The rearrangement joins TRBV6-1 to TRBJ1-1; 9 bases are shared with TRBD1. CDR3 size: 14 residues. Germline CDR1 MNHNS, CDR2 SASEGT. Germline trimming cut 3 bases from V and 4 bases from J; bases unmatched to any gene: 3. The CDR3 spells CASSEDRGVTEAFF. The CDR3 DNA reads TGTGCCAGCAGTGAGGACAGGGGAGTCACTGAAGCTTTCTTT.

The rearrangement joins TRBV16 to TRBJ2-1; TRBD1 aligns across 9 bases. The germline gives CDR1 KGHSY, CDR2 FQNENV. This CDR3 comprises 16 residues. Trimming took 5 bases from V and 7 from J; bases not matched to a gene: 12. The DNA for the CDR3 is TGTGCCAGCAGCGAACCGGACAGGGGTATTGCGAATGAGCAGTTCTTC. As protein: CASSEPDRGIANEQFF.

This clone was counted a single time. The CDR3 DNA reads as TGTGCCATCAGTGAGCCCCCTAGCGGGGGGCGATACGAGCAGTACTTC. It codes for CAISEPPSGGRYEQYF. The V call is TRBV10-3, the J call TRBJ2-7, with 11 bases aligning to TRBD2. Trimming cost V 2 bases and J 4 bases; bases outside gene matches: 7. In germline, CDR1 is ENHRY, CDR2 SYGVKD. The CDR3 has 16 residues.

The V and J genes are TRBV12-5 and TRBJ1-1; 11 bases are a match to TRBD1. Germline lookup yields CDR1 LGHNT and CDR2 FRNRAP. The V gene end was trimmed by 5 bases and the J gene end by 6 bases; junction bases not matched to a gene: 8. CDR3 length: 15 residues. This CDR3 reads CASGPRTGGSAEAFF. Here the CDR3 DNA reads TGTGCTAGTGGTCCACGGACAGGGGGCTCGGCTGAAGCTTTCTTT. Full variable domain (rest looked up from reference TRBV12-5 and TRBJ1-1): DARVTQTPRHKVTEMGQEVTMRCQPILGHNTVFWYRQTMMQGLELLAYFRNRAPLDDSGMPKDRFSAEMPDATLATLKIQPSEPRDSAVYFCASGPRTGGSAEAFFGQGTRLTVV.

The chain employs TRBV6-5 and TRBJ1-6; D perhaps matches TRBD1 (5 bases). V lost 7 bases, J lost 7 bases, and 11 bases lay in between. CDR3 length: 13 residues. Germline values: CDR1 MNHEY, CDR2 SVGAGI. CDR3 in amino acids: CASNMGENSPLHF. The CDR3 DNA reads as TGTGCCAGCAATATGGGGGAGAATTCACCCCTCCACTTT.

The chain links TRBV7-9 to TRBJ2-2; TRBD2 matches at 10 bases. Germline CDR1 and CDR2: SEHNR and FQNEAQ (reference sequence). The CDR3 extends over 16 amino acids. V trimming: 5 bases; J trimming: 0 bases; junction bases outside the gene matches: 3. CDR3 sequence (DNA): TGTGCCAGCAGCATACTAGCGGGGACGAACACCGGGGAGCTGTTTTTT. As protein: CASSILAGTNTGELFF.

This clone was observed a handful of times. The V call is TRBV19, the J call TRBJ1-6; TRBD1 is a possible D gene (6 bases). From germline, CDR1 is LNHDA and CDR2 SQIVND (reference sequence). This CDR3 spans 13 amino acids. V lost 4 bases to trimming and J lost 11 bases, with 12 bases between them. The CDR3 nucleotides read TGTGCCAGTAGTAGGACAGCCGGGACACCCCTCCACTTT. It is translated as CASSRTAGTPLHF.

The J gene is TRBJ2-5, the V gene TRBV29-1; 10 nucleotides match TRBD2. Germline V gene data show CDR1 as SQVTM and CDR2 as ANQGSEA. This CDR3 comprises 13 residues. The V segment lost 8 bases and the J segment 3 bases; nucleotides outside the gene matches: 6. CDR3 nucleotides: TGCAGCTTACTAGCGGGACTTAAAGAGACCCAGTACTTC. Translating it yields CSLLAGLKETQYF.

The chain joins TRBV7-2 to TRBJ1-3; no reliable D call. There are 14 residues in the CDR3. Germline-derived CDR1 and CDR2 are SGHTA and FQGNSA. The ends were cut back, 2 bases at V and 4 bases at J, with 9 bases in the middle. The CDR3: CASSLTAGGNTIYF. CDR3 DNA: TGTGCCAGCAGCTTAACTGCCGGAGGAAACACCATATATTTT.

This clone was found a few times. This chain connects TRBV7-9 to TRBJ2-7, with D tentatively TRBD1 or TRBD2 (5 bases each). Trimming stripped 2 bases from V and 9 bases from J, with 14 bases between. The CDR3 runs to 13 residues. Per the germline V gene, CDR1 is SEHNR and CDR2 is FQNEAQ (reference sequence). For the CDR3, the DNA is TGTGCCAGCAGCTTAAATGCAGGGAGCGGGCAGTACTTC. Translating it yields CASSLNAGSGQYF.

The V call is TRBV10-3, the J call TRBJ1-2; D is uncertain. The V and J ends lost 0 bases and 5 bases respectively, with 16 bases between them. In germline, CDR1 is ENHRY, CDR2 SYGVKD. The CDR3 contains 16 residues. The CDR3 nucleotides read TGTGCCATCAGTGAGTCGTACTCAGGTTTGGAATATGGCTACACCTTC. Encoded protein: CAISESYSGLEYGYTF.

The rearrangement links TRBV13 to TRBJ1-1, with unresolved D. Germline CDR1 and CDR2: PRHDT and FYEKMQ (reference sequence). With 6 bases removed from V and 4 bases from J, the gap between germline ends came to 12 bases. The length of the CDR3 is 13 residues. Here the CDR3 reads CASRAGLRTEAFF. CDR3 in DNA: TGTGCCAGCAGAGCGGGGTTACGCACTGAAGCTTTCTTT.

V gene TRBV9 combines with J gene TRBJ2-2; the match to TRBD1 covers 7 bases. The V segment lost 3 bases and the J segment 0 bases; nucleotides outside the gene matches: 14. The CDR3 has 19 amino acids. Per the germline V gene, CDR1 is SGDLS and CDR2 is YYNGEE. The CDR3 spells CASSANRDSELPNTGELFF. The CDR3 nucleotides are TGTGCCAGCAGCGCAAACCGGGACAGCGAGCTACCGAACACCGGGGAGCTGTTTTTT. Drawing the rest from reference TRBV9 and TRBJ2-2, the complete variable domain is DSGVTQTPKHLITATGQRVTLRCSPRSGDLSVYWYQQSLDQGLQFLIQYYNGEERAKGNILERFSAQQFPDLHSELNLSSLELGDSALYFCASSANRDSELPNTGELFFGEGSRLTVL.

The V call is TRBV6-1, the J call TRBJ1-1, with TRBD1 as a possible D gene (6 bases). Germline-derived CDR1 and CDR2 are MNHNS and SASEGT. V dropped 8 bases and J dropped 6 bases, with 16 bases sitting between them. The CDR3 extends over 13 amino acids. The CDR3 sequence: CASQQGLGAEAFF. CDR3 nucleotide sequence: TGTGCCAGCCAACAGGGCCTGGGAGCTGAAGCTTTCTTT.

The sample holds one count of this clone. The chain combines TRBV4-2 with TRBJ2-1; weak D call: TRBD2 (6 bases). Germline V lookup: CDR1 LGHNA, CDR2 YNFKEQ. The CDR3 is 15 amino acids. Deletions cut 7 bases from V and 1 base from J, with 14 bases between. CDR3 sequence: CASTSGVPSYNEQFF. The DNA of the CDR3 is TGTGCCAGCACGTCGGGAGTGCCGTCCTACAATGAGCAGTTCTTC.

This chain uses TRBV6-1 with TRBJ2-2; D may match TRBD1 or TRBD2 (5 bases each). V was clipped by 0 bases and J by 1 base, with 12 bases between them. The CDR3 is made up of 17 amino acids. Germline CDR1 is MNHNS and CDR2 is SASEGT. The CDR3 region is CASSEAVWGKNTGELFF. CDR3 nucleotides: TGTGCCAGCAGTGAAGCGGTTTGGGGGAAGAACACCGGGGAGCTGTTTTTT.

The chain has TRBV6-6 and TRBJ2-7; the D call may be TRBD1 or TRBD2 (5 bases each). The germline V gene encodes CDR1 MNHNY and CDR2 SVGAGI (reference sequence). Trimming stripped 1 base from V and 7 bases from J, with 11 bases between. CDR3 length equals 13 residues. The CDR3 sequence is CASSYWAGREQYF. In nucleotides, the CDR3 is TGTGCCAGCAGTTACTGGGCAGGGAGAGAGCAGTACTTC.

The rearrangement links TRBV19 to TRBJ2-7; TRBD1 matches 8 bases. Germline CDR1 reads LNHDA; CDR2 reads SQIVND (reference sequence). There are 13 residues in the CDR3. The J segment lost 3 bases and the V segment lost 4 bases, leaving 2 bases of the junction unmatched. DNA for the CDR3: TGTGCCAGTAGTACAGGACAGGGCTACGAGCAGTACTTC. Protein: CASSTGQGYEQYF.

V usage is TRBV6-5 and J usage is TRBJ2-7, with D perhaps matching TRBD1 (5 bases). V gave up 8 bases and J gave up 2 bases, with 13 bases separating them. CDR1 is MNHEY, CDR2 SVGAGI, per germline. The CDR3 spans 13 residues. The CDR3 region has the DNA TGTGCCAGCTCACAGGCAAGAACCTACGAGCAGTACTTC. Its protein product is CASSQARTYEQYF.

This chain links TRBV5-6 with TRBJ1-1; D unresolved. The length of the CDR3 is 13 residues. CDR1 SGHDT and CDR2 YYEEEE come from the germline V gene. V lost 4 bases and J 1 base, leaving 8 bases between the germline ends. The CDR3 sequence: CASSQIRNTEAFF. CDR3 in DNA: TGTGCCAGCAGCCAAATCAGGAACACTGAAGCTTTCTTT.

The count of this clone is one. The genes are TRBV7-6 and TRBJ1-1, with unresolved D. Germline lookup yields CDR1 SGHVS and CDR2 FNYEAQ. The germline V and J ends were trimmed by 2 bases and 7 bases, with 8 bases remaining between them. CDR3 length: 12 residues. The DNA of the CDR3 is TGTGCCAGCAGCTTATCGGCAGGTGAAGCTTTCTTT. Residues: CASSLSAGEAFF.

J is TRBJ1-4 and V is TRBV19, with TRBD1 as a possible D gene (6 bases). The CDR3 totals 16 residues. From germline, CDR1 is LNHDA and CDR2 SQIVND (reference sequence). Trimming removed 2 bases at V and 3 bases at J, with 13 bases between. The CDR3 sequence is CASSISAWGPNEKLFF. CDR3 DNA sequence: TGTGCCAGTAGTATATCCGCATGGGGGCCTAATGAAAAACTGTTTTTT.

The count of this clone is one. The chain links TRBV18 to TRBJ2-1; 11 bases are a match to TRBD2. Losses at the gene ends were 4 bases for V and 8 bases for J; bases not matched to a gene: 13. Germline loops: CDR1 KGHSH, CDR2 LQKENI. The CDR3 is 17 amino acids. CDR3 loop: CASSLPGLAGQRDEQFF. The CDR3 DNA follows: TGTGCCAGCTCACTGCCCGGACTAGCGGGCCAAAGGGATGAGCAGTTCTTC.